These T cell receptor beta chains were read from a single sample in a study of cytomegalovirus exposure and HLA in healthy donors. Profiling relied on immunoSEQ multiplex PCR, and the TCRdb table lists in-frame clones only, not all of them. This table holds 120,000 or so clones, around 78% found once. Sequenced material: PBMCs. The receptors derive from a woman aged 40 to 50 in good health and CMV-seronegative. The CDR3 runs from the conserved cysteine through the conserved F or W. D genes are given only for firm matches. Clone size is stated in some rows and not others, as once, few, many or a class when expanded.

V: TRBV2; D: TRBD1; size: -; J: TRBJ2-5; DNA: TGTGCCAGCAGGACAGGGCCAGAGACCCAGTACTTC; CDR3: CASRTGPETQYF
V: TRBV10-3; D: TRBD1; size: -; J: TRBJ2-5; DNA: TGTGCCATCAGTGAGCCGACAGGGGCGGAAGAGACCCAGTACTTC; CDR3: CAISEPTGAEETQYF
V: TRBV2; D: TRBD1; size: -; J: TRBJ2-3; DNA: TGTGCCAGCAGTGATTTTATGGGGGTAGCGACAGGGGCCACAGATACGCAGTATTTT; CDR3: CASSDFMGVATGATDTQYF
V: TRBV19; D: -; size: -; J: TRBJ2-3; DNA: TGTGCCAGCCGGAGGGGAGGTACAGATACGCAGTATTTT; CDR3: CASRRGGTDTQYF
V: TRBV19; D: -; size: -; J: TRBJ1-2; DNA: TGTGCCAGTAGTCCCCTGGGGGGATATACCCCCTATGGCTACACCTTC; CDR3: CASSPLGGYTPYGYTF
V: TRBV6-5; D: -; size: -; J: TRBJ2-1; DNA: TGTGCCAGCACGAAGGGAGGAGGGGAGCAGTTCTTC; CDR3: CASTKGGGEQFF
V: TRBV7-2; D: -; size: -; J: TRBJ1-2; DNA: TGTGCCAGCAGTTTTTCCCCTCGGACTCGCTACACCTTC; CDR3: CASSFSPRTRYTF
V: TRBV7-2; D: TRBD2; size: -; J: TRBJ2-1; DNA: TGTGCCAGCAGCCCGAGAGCCCTAGCGGGAGGCCGCAATGAGCAGTTCTTC; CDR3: CASSPRALAGGRNEQFF
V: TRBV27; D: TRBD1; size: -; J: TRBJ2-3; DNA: TGTGCCAGCAGCTCGTACCGGGACAGGGTGGATACGCAGTATTTT; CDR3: CASSSYRDRVDTQYF
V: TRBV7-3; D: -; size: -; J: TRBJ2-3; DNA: TGTGCCAGCAGCTCCAGAAACGAGGGAGATACGCAGTATTTT; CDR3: CASSSRNEGDTQYF
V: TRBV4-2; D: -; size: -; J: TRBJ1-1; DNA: TGTGCCAGCAGCCAAGATAGGGGACACCCTCCGGGCACTGAAGCTTTCTTT; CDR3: CASSQDRGHPPGTEAFF
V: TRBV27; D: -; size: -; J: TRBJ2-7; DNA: TGTGCCAGCAGCCACCCCAGCTTTGCGGGGGCGGGCGAGCAGTACTTC; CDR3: CASSHPSFAGAGEQYF
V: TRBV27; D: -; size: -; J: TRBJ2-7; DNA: TGTGCCAGCAGTTTATCGCCAGCCTACGAGCAGTACTTC; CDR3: CASSLSPAYEQYF
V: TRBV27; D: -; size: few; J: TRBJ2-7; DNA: TGTGCCAGCCGGGGGGCGGGACTTTACGAGCAGTACTTC; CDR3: CASRGAGLYEQYF
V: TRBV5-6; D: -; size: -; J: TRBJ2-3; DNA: TGTGCCAGCAGCTCATCGATGGGCCCAGATACGCAGTATTTT; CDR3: CASSSSMGPDTQYF
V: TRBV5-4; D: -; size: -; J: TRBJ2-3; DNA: TGTGCCAGCAGTATGACTAGCACAGATACGCAGTATTTT; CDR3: CASSMTSTDTQYF
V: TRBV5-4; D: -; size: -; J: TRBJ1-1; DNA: TGTGCCAGCAGCTCGGGGGGGGCCCCGAACACTGAAGCTTTCTTT; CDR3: CASSSGGAPNTEAFF
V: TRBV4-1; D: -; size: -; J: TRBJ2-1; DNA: TGCGCCAGCAGCCATTCGGGGTTTGAGCAGTTCTTC; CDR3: CASSHSGFEQFF
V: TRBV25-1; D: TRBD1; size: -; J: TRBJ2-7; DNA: TGTGCCAGCAGTGAACTAAGAAAGTCGGACAGGGGCCACGAGCAGTACTTC; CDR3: CASSELRKSDRGHEQYF
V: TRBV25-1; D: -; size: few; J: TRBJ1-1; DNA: TGTGCCAGCTCCCAGGCCCCGAACACTGAAGCTTTCTTT; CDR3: CASSQAPNTEAFF
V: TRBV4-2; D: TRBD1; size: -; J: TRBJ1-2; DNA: TGTGCCAGCAGCCGCAACTGGGGACAGAGCAAGACACAAGCTAACTATGGCTACACCTTC; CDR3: CASSRNWGQSKTQANYGYTF
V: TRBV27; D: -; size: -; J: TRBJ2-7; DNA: TGTGCCAGCAGTTTGACAGCTACCTACGAGCAGTACTTC; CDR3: CASSLTATYEQYF
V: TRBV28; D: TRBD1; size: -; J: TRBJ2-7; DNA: TGTGCCAGCAGGCGGACAGGGGAAGTTTACGAGCAGTACTTC; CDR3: CASRRTGEVYEQYF
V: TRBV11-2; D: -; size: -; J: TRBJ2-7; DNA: TGTGCCAGCGGCCTGTCCCCCTACGAGCAGTACTTC; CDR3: CASGLSPYEQYF
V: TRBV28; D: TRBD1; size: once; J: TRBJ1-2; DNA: TGTGCCAGCAGTCGCGGACCGGGACAGGGTGGCTATGGCTACACCTTC; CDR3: CASSRGPGQGGYGYTF
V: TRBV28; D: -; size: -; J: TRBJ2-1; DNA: TGTGCCAGTCAGGTTCAGGGTAGGGTCGATGAGCAGTTCTTC; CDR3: CASQVQGRVDEQFF
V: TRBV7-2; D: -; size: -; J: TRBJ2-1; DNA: TGTGCCAGCAGCTTAGGTAACATGGGGGGTATTTATGAGCAGTTCTTC; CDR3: CASSLGNMGGIYEQFF
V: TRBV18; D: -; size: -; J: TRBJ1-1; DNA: TGTGCCAGCTCACCACCGACGACTGCCAACTCTGAAGCTTTCTTT; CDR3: CASSPPTTANSEAFF
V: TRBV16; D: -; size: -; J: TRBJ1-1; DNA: TGTGCCAGCAGACCTCGCGGGATAAACACTGAAGCTTTCTTT; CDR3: CASRPRGINTEAFF
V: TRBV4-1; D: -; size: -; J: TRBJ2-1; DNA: TGCGCCAGCAGCCAAGGCCCAGATTACAATGAGCAGTTCTTC; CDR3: CASSQGPDYNEQFF
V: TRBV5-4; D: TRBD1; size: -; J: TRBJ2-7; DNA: TGTGCCAGCAGCAGACAGGGTGGGTCCTACGAGCAGTACTTC; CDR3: CASSRQGGSYEQYF
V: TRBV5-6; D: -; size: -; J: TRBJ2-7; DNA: TGTGCCAGCAGCTTGGTCGGGAGTAGCAACGAGCAGTACTTC; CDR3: CASSLVGSSNEQYF
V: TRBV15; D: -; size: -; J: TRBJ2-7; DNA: TGTGCCACCAGCAGAGATCCCATCCGGGACGAGCAGTACTTC; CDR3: CATSRDPIRDEQYF
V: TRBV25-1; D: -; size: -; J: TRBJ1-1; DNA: TGTGCCAGCAGCCTGGGAGGGGCTGAAGCTTTCTTT; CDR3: CASSLGGAEAFF
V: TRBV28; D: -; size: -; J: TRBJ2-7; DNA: TGTGCCAGCAGTTTAAGTGCAGGGACTTTTTACGAGCAGTACTTC; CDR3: CASSLSAGTFYEQYF
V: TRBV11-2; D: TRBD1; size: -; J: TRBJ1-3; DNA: TGTGCCAGCAGCTTAGTTCCTCCCGGGACAGGGGATTTT; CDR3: CASSLVPPGTGDF
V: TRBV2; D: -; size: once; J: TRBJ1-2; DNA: TGTGCCAGCAGTCTGGAGGAGGGACCCTATGGCTACACCTTC; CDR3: CASSLEEGPYGYTF
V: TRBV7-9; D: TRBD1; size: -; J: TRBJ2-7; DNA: TGTGCCAGCAGCGGGGGACAGCCCAACTACGAGCAGTACTTC; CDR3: CASSGGQPNYEQYF
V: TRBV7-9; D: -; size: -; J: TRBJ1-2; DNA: TGTGCCAGCAGCTTATCACTGATTAACTATGGCTACACCTTC; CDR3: CASSLSLINYGYTF
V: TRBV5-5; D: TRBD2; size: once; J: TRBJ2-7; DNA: TGTGCCAGCAGCTTGGCCGCGAGCGGGACCAGCTACGAGCAGTACTTC; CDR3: CASSLAASGTSYEQYF
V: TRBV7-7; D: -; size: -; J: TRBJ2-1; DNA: TGTGCTAGCAGCTTCCCGCATCGTTCAGGCAACAATGAGCAGTTCTTC; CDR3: CASSFPHRSGNNEQFF
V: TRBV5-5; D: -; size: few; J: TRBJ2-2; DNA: TGTGCCAGCAGCTTCTTCACCGGGGAGCTGTTTTTT; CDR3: CASSFFTGELFF
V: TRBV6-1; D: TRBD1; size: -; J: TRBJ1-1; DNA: TGTGCCAGCAGTCGGACAGGGAACACTGAAGCTTTCTTT; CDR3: CASSRTGNTEAFF
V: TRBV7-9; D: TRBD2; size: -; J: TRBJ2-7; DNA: TGTGCCAGCAGCCCCACAGTGCTAGCGGGCTACGAGCAGTACTTC; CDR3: CASSPTVLAGYEQYF
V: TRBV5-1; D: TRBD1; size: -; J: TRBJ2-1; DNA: TGCGCCAGCAGCTTTACCGGGACAGGGACGGTCAATGAGCAGTTCTTC; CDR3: CASSFTGTGTVNEQFF
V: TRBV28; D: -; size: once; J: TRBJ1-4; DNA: TGTGCCAGCACCCGGGGGGTTGCTGCAACTAATGAAAAACTGTTTTTT; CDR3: CASTRGVAATNEKLFF
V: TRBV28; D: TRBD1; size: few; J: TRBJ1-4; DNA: TGTGCCAGCAGTTTTGAGGGGCAGGGGGGTGAAAAACTGTTTTTT; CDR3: CASSFEGQGGEKLFF
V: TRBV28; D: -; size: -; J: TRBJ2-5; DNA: TGTGCCAGCAACGTAATTCTAGTAGAGACCCAGTACTTC; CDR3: CASNVILVETQYF
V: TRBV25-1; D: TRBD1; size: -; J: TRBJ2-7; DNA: TGTGCCAGCAGTAGCCTGGGGGACAGCTCCACCTACGAGCAGTACTTC; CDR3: CASSSLGDSSTYEQYF
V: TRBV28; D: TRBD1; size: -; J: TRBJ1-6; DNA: TGTGCCAGCAGCAGGGGGACGGTTCGTAATTCACCCCTCCACTTT; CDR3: CASSRGTVRNSPLHF
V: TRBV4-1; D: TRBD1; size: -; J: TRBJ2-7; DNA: TGCGCCAGCAGCCTCCGGGACAGGGGGCAATACGAGCAGTACTTC; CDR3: CASSLRDRGQYEQYF
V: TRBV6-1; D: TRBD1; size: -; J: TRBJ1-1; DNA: TGTGCCAGCAGTGCCGGGACAGGGAGTCGGACTGAAGCTTTCTTT; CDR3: CASSAGTGSRTEAFF
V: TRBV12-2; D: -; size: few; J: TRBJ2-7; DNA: TGTGCAAGTCGCCATCCATGGCACGAGCAGTACTTC; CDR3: CASRHPWHEQYF
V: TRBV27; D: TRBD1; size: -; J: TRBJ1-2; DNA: TGTGCCAGCAGTCTTACTCCGGGACAGGGGGGATATGGCTACACCTTC; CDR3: CASSLTPGQGGYGYTF